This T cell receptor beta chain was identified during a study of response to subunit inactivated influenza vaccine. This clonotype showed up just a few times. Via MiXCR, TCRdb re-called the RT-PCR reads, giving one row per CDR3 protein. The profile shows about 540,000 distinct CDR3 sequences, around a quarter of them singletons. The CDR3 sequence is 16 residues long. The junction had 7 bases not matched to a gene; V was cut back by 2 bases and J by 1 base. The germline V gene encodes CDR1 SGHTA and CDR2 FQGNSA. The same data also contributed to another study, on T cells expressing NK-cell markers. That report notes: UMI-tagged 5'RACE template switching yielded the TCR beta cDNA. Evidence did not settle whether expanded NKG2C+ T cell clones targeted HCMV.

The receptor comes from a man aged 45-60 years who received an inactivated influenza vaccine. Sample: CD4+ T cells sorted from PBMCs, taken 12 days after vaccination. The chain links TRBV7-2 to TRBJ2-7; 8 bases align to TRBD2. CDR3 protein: CASSLYPSGRSYEQYF. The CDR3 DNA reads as TGTGCCAGCAGCTTATACCCTAGCGGGCGTTCCTACGAGCAGTACTTC.